Sequencing of this TCR beta chain was carried out in a study of blood T cell repertoires in COVID-19. Study overall: Samples taken during acute and convalescent COVID-19 were collected in the United States, Italy and Spain.

The germline CDR1 and CDR2 sequences are KGHDR and SFDVKD. Germline trimming cut 2 bases from V and 5 bases from J; bases unmatched to any gene: 4. The length of the CDR3 is 14 residues. Study processing details: Amplifying reference gene primers gave estimates of nucleated cell counts. Here immunoSEQ multiplex PCR was the method, and the copy in TCRdb shows in-frame clones only, minus some. The V and J calls and clone size were taken over from that table, and D and trimming were inferred from the DNA. The top ten hold about a tenth of the sample, which has 150,000 to 200,000 clones, 80% to 90% seen once.

Material for sequencing was peripheral blood. This chain links TRBV24-1 with TRBJ1-2; 7 bases match TRBD1. The source of this sequence is a woman aged 55 to 70 with COVID-19, enrolled during active disease. The CDR3 DNA is TGTGCCACCAGTGATTCACGACAGGGATATGGCTACACCTTC. Its translation: CATSDSRQGYGYTF.